This T cell receptor beta chain was sequenced in a study of blood T cell repertoires in COVID-19. Assay: immunoSEQ multiplex PCR; the TCRdb copy retains only in-frame clones and omits some. The data hold over 250,000 clones, with around 87% observed a single time. The source of this sequence is a woman in her thirties who had recovered from COVID-19. The sequencing input was PBMCs or T cells enriched from blood (not recorded which).

CDR3 sequence (DNA): TGCGCCAGCAGCCGAGGACAGGGTGGAAACACCATATATTTT. This codes for CASSRGQGGNTIYF. The chain combines TRBV4-1 with TRBJ1-3; 8 bases fit TRBD1. This CDR3 comprises 14 residues. V trimming: 4 bases; J trimming: 3 bases; junction bases outside the gene matches: 2. Germline values: CDR1 MGHRA, CDR2 YSYEKL.